Included here is one TCR beta chain sequence, with context. This clone turned up a few times. No antigen is known for it. No much larger clone exists at a distance of one base, and base qualities are not known. TCRbeta CDR3 regions were amplified from genomic DNA by means of the immunoSEQ Assay, a bias-controlled multiplex PCR. On the authors' methods: The number of nucleated cells in each sample was estimated from the amplification of reference gene primers within the assay. To quantify the absolute abundance of each unique TCRbeta CDR3 rearrangement, sequence reads were collapsed and filtered. For each sample, productive Simpson clonality was calculated by taking the square root of Simpson's diversity index across productive rearrangements. The table was pulled from immuneACCESS by TCRdb, which kept in-frame rearrangements only. Such tables lose some clones; where checked, under half of the loss comes from unresolved V genes, and the rest has no known cause. That table furnishes V, J and clone size, whereas the DNA furnished D and trimming. In this sample the table shows over 90,000 clones, about four fifths of which occur a single time. The top ten clones comprise around 12% of the sample.

The collaborating institutions used their own protocols to collect whole blood in K2EDTA tubes. For TCRbeta analysis, collaborator samples were shipped as frozen whole blood, as isolated PBMCs, or as DNA extracted from either sample type. The sample comes from a study of blood T cell repertoires in COVID-19 (dated by TCRdb to between 2020 and 2021). Study-level background: Samples from collaborators originated in the United States, Italy and Spain and spanned both the acute and convalescent phases of COVID-19. Samples were obtained from the ongoing ImmuneRACE study (first 160 participants) and from 1,254 subjects provided by 6 global collaborators. The dataset comprised deeply sampled blood TCRbeta repertoires from subjects exposed to, actively infected with, or recovered from COVID-19. The repertoires were made available in a free public database intended to serve as a resource for research on the immune response to SARS-CoV-2. A de-identified subject ID, COVID-19 status, age in years and sex were almost always included in the sample metadata. Where HLA class I and class II types were available, the types were taken from metadata supplied by the sample provider, not from assay-based typing. The material from the prospective study consisted of cDNA or gDNA derived from T cells, B-cell-depleted T cells, or PBMCs.

Summary of the overall study and its limitations: The quantity of clinical and demographic metadata differed by source and by participant and was supplied without curation.

The germline V gene encodes CDR1 MNHEY and CDR2 SVGAGI. The CDR3 sequence holds 14 residues, the cysteine and phenylalanine included. Of the read, only the CDR3 DNA is kept; its 42 bases are in frame from base 1. The junction carries 10 bases between V and J, which are trimmed by 7 bases and 1 base respectively. The chain couples TRBV6-5 to TRBJ2-2; no D segment can be confidently identified. Material: peripheral blood. This TCR derives from a human donor in a cohort sampled during active COVID-19. In nucleotide form, the sequence is TGTGCCAGCAACTTTAGACAGAACACCGGGGAGCTGTTTTTT. Its product reads: CASNFRQNTGELFF.